A single sample is the source of the 4 T cell receptor beta chains below, sequenced in a study of beta chain features in type 1 diabetes. The isolated RNA, all of it, was reverse transcribed, so expressed TCRB transcripts were what got sequenced. This table comes from immunoSEQ multiplex PCR, and its TCRdb copy is limited to in-frame clones, with some not included. Counted here are around 500,000 clones, roughly 10% occurring once; the ten biggest clones make up over 0.035%. The sample taken for sequencing was naive CD4+ T cells from blood. All receptors derive from a woman younger than 30 in good health.

The chain recombines TRBV18 with TRBJ2-7, with D unresolved. The length of the CDR3 is 12 residues. Germline V lookup: CDR1 KGHSH, CDR2 LQKENI. Trimming removed 1 base from V and 5 bases from J, with 6 bases in between. CDR3 in amino acids: CASSPQIDEQYF. CDR3 coding DNA: TGTGCCAGCTCACCACAGATCGACGAGCAGTACTTC. The variable domain in full, completed from reference TRBV18 and TRBJ2-7, reads NAGVMQNPRHLVRRRGQEARLRCSPMKGHSHVYWYRQLPEEGLKFMVYLQKENIIDESGMPKERFSAEFPKEGPSILRIQQVVRGDSAAYFCASSPQIDEQYFGPGTRLTVT.

This clone turned up a few times. The chain recombines TRBV5-1 with TRBJ2-5; TRBD2 might be the D (6 bases). Germline V gene data show CDR1 as SGHRS and CDR2 as YFSETQ. The V and J ends lost 4 bases and 5 bases respectively, with 18 bases between them. The CDR3 is 15 residues long. In DNA form, the CDR3 reads TGCGCCAGCAGCCCGACTAGGTTCGGGGATGAGACCCAGTACTTC. It codes for CASSPTRFGDETQYF.

In this sample, this clone turned up a few times. The chain uses TRBV7-2 and TRBJ2-7; 7 positions match TRBD2. V trimming: 1 base; J trimming: 4 bases; junction bases outside the gene matches: 7. Germline values: CDR1 SGHTA, CDR2 FQGNSA. The CDR3 extends over 15 amino acids. The CDR3 protein is CASSLEAGGRYEQYF. CDR3 bases: TGTGCCAGCAGCTTAGAGGCTGGCGGGAGATACGAGCAGTACTTC.

This clone was seen a handful of times. This rearrangement joins TRBV15 to TRBJ1-5; D may be TRBD1 (6 bases). Germline assignment: CDR1 LNHNV and CDR2 YYDKDF (reference sequence). V lost 1 base and J 5 bases, leaving 12 bases between the germline ends. The CDR3 runs to 15 residues. This CDR3 is CATSRGTGSYQPQHF. CDR3 nucleotides: TGTGCCACCAGCAGAGGTACAGGGTCGTATCAGCCCCAGCATTTT. Looking up the rest from reference TRBV15 and TRBJ1-5 gives the full variable domain: DAMVIQNPRYQVTQFGKPVTLSCSQTLNHNVMYWYQQKSSQAPKLLFHYYDKDFNNEADTPDNFQSRRPNTSFCFLDIRSPGLGDTAMYLCATSRGTGSYQPQHFGDGTRLSIL.